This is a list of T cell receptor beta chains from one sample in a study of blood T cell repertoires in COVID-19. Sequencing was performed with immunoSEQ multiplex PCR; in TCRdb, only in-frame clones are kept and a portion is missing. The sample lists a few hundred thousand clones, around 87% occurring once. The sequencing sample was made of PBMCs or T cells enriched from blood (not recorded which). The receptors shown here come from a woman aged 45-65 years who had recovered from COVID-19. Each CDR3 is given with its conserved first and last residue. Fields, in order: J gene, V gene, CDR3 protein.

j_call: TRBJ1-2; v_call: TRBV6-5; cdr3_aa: CASSYLRQDNGYTF
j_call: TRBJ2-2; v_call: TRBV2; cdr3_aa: CASRAPDRGPGELFF
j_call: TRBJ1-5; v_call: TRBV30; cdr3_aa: CACSRGGNQPQHF
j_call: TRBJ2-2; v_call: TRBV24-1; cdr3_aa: CATSDIWAGTSNTGELFF
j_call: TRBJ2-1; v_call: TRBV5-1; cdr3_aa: CASSLERADEQFF
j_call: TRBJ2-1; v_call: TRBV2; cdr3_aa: CASSQLLGRAQFF
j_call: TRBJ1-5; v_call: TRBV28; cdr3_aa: CASSLVRGLTSNQPQHF
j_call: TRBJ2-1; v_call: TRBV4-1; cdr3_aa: CASSQDIGDSNEQFF
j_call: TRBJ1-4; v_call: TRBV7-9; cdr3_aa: CASSSRDNDEKLFF
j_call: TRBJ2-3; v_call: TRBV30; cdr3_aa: CAWNAWRGTDTQYF
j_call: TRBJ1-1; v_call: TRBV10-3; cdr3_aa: CAISDEGNTEAFF
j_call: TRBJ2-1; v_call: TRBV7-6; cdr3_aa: CASSHGGNEQFF
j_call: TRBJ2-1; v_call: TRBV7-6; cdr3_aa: CASSRVWGGYNEQFF
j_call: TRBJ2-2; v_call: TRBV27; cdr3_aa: CASSSSGVLNTGELFF
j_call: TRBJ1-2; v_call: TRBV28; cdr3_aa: CASSSYSQGFYGYTF
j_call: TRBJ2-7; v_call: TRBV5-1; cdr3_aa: CASSLATRGWYEQYF
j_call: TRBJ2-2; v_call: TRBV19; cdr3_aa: CASSGQGNPRLFF
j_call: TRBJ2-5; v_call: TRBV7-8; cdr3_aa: CASSPRDLALLETQYF
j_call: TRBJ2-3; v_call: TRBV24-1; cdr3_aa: CATSDGPGQQYF
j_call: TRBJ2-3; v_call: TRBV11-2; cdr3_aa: CASSSAGSAQYF
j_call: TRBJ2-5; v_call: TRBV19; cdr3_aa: CASSPGGQETQYF
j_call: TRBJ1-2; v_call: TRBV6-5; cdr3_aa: CASSPTGPEYYTF
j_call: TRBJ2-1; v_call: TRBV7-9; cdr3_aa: CAATKGGNEQFF
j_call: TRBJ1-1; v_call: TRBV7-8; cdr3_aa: CASSRDRGLNTEAFF
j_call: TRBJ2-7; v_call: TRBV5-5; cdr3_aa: CASSLYYEQYF
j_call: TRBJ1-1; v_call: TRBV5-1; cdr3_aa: CASSFGQGLSTEAFF
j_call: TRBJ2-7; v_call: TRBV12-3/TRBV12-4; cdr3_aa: CASSLAGHEQYF
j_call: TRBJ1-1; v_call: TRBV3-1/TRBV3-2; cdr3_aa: CASSPRQGAGYTEAFF